The 7 T cell receptor beta chains below all came from one sample that was sequenced in a study of shared clonotypes between healthy human individuals. Profiling relied on immunoSEQ multiplex PCR, and the TCRdb table lists in-frame clones only, not all of them. The data show over a million clones, about 75% seen once. The sequencing sample was made of memory CD4+ T cells sorted from blood. Subset: CD45RA-negative fraction. These receptors originate from a man between 18 and 35 years old in good health.

In the case of this clone: Additional DNA sequences in this sample encode the identical CDR3. The chain links TRBV15 to TRBJ1-5; possibly TRBD1 for D (6 bases). Germline values: CDR1 LNHNV, CDR2 YYDKDF (reference sequence). The CDR3 is made up of 15 amino acids. The V end lost 0 bases, the J end lost 5 bases, and 11 bases lay between the germline ends. CDR3 region: CATSREGRGDQPQHF. The CDR3 DNA follows: TGTGCCACCAGCAGAGAAGGCAGGGGAGATCAGCCCCAGCATTTT.

The chain's CDR3 is CASNGRLSSGNTIYF. The CDR3, as DNA: TGTGCCAGCAACGGAAGACTCAGCTCTGGAAACACCATATATTTT. The chain carries TRBV7-2 and TRBJ1-3; D ambiguous. V lost 7 bases and J 0 bases, leaving 13 bases between the germline ends. The germline CDR1 and CDR2 sequences are SGHTA and FQGNSA. This CDR3 region has 15 residues. The variable domain in full, with the rest retrieved from reference TRBV7-2 and TRBJ1-3, is GAGVSQSPSNKVTEKGKDVELRCDPISGHTALYWYRQSLGQGLEFLIYFQGNSAPDKSGLPSDRFSAERTGGSVSTLTIQRTQQEDSAVYLCASNGRLSSGNTIYFGEGSWLTVV.

The chain couples TRBV10-2 to TRBJ2-1; 10 bases are shared with TRBD2. This CDR3 spans 15 amino acids. Germline CDR1 and CDR2: WSHSY and SAAADI. V trimming: 10 bases; J trimming: 4 bases; junction bases outside the gene matches: 10. The CDR3 here is CATSPSGGGYNEQFF. The CDR3 DNA sequence: TGCGCCACCTCCCCAAGCGGGGGGGGTTACAATGAGCAGTTCTTC.

For the CDR3, the DNA is TGTGCCAGCAGCTCATCCCGAGGGACGGGACCCATGAAAACAGATACGCAGTATTTT. Residues: CASSSSRGTGPMKTDTQYF. V and J are TRBV7-2 and TRBJ2-3; D is tentatively TRBD1 or TRBD2 (5 bases each). CDR1 is SGHTA, CDR2 FQGNSA, per germline. This CDR3 has 19 amino acids. Between the trimmed V and J ends, which lost 4 bases and 3 bases, there was a span of 26 bases.

V is TRBV5-1 and J is TRBJ1-6, with D hard to call. This CDR3 region has 15 residues. From germline, CDR1 is SGHRS and CDR2 YFSETQ. The V end lost 0 bases, the J end lost 2 bases, and 6 bases lay between the germline ends. The CDR3 DNA follows: TGCGCCAGCAGCTTGGCAGAAGCCTATAATTCACCCCTCCACTTT. Translated, it gives CASSLAEAYNSPLHF.

The chain joins TRBV6-1 to TRBJ2-3, with 10 nucleotides matching TRBD2. Germline trimming cut 6 bases from V and 4 bases from J; bases unmatched to any gene: 7. This CDR3 comprises 15 residues. The germline V gene encodes CDR1 MNHNS and CDR2 SASEGT. The CDR3 is CASSFSGGAADTQYF. The CDR3 DNA is TGTGCCAGCAGCTTCAGCGGGGGGGCCGCAGATACGCAGTATTTT.

The V gene is TRBV6-1, the J gene TRBJ1-5; D gene uncertain. This CDR3 has 13 amino acids. CDR1 MNHNS and CDR2 SASEGT come from the germline V gene. Trimming cost V 5 bases and J 3 bases, with 8 bases left between them. The CDR3 region has the DNA TGTGCCAGCAGTTCTCGACCCAATCAGCCCCAGCATTTT. This encodes CASSSRPNQPQHF.